This TCR beta chain was found in a study of T-cell memory formation after mild COVID-19. Study at large: TCR clusters were largely donor specific.

One entry per CDR3 protein, called by TCRdb with MiXCR from the 5' RACE reads. The sample lists approximately 440,000 distinct CDR3 sequences; 20% were seen once. CDR1 and CDR2 (germline): SGHKS, YYEKEE (reference sequence). The CDR3 runs 15 residues. V shed 5 bases and J shed 2 bases, with 17 bases lying between them. The chain links TRBV5-5 to TRBJ2-7; D assignment may be TRBD1 or TRBD2 (5 bases each). Sequencing was carried out using PBMCs or a T cell subset sorted from them (not recorded which). This receptor was taken from an adult woman who had mild COVID-19 (a few samples of this study predate the infection). Cell type and time point are not known. CDR3 residues: CASRRRDPGTYEQYF. As DNA, the CDR3 is TGTGCCAGCAGACGCCGGGACCCAGGGACCTACGAGCAGTACTTC.